This TCR beta chain originates from a study of beta chain features in type 1 diabetes. Overall study results and limits: TCRB CDR3 length was moderately but significantly reduced in all four CD4+ subsets of Type 1 diabetes patients.

This clone was picked up a small number of times. Antigen specificity is unknown. Germline CDR1 reads SNHLY; CDR2 reads FYNNEI. The CDR3 covers 13 residues. With 5 bases removed from V and 5 bases from J, the gap between germline ends came to 12 bases. Expressed TCRB transcripts were sequenced after all isolated RNA was converted to cDNA. The data were produced by immunoSEQ multiplex PCR, yet TCRdb's version contains in-frame clones alone and is incomplete. The repertoire consists of some 330,000 clones, with roughly 13% occurring once and the leading ten covering roughly 0.0097%. The sample was naive CD4+ T cells from blood. The clonotype comes from a woman younger than 30 with type 1 diabetes. The rearrangement uses TRBV2 and TRBJ1-2, with D possibly matching TRBD1 (5 bases). The DNA for the CDR3 is TGTGCCAGCAGTTACGACAGTACATATGGCTACACCTTC. It translates to CASSYDSTYGYTF. Drawing the rest from reference TRBV2 and TRBJ1-2, the complete variable domain is EPEVTQTPSHQVTQMGQEVILRCVPISNHLYFYWYRQILGQKVEFLVSFYNNEISEKSEIFDDQFSVERPDGSNFTLKIRSTKLEDSAMYFCASSYDSTYGYTFGSGTRLTVV.